This T cell receptor (beta chain) was observed in a study of T cells in Graves' hyperthyroidism and ophthalmopathy. Subjects with ophthalmopathy showed a Clinical Activity Score no lower than 3, a NOSPECS grade no lower than 4, and a duration shorter than 3 months. The diagnostic basis comprised clinical symptoms, serum thyroxine and TRAb, thyroid ultrasound and orbital computed tomography. The PBMCs had their origin in roughly 9.4 ml of fresh peripheral blood. Study-level findings and limits: Model predictions of ophthalmopathy came a median about 6.3 months before onset.

CDR1 is SGHTA, CDR2 FQGNSA, per germline. V was cut by 4 bases and J by 2 bases, with 11 bases left in between. This CDR3 has 14 residues. Amplified TCR beta CDR3 regions derived from RNA transcripts. HTBI primers were used for first-round RT-PCR of the TCR CDR3. TCRdb processed the multiplex PCR reads anew with MiXCR; each CDR3 protein has one entry. The table has about 530,000 distinct CDR3 sequences, 15% to 20% seen once; the top ten hold approximately 15%. This clonotype was seen at least ten times. Its antigen is unknown. The clonotype was recovered from a woman in her late teens or twenties with Graves' ophthalmopathy. What was sequenced was blood. The J gene is TRBJ1-1, the V gene TRBV7-2; no clear D gene. CDR3 sequence (DNA): TGTGCCAGCAGCTGGGGTCGGGGAAACACTGAAGCTTTCTTT. It is translated as CASSWGRGNTEAFF.